This T cell receptor (beta chain) stems from a study of regulatory T cells in long-lasting Graves disease. About the research overall: Persistent Graves' disease required over 5 years of antithyroid drugs and positive TSH receptor antibodies.

Time point meaning: persistent/refractory GD, antithyroid drugs over 5 years with positive TRAb. RNA from PBMCs was the source of the TCR library. This clonotype showed up many times. Libraries of TCR beta came from iRepertoire HTBI primers plus Arm-PCR of CDR3 regions. Using its own MiXCR run on the multiplex PCR reads, TCRdb lists one record per CDR3 protein. The table records nearly 350,000 distinct CDR3 sequences, around 20% of them present only once. The V gene's germline CDR1 is MNHEY and CDR2 SVGAGI. V was cut by 0 bases and J by 4 bases, with 10 bases left in between. The CDR3 totals 16 residues.

Sequenced here: peripheral blood mononuclear cells (PBMCs), sampled when the disease was refractory, from a patient treated with antithyroid drugs. The chain has TRBV6-5 and TRBJ2-6, with D perhaps matching TRBD1 (6 bases). The sequence was obtained from a female donor with Graves disease. The CDR3 sequence: CASSYSTGFGANVLTF. DNA for the CDR3: TGTGCCAGCAGTTACTCTACAGGGTTCGGGGCCAACGTCCTGACTTTC.